The clone carrying this TCR beta chain turned up a few times. As yet, its antigen is unknown. This sample is drawn from a study of cytomegalovirus exposure and HLA in healthy donors. Study observations and caveats: Rarity characterized most TCR sequences, yet some public TCRs appeared in many donors.

This PCR relied on a set of 60 Vbeta primers and 13 Jbeta primers. In the original processing: Tens of millions of unique TCR beta chains, 10 million to 14 million shared, were counted in a later analysis. TCRdb's copy holds only in-frame clones and misses some; the assay was immunoSEQ multiplex PCR. The DNA gave D and trimming, while V, J and clone size come from that table. The data hold roughly 120,000 clones, with over 8% observed a single time. Germline-derived CDR1 and CDR2 are GTSNPN and SVGIG (reference sequence). The trim removed 4 bases at V and 4 bases at J, leaving 6 bases unmatched. The CDR3 spans 13 residues.

The V call is TRBV30, the J call TRBJ1-2; 7 positions match TRBD1. Sequenced material: PBMCs. This receptor was taken from a man aged 25 to 40 in good health and CMV-seronegative. The CDR3 DNA follows: TGTGCCTGGACCGCGACAGGGCTCTATGGCTACACCTTC. This sequence encodes CAWTATGLYGYTF.